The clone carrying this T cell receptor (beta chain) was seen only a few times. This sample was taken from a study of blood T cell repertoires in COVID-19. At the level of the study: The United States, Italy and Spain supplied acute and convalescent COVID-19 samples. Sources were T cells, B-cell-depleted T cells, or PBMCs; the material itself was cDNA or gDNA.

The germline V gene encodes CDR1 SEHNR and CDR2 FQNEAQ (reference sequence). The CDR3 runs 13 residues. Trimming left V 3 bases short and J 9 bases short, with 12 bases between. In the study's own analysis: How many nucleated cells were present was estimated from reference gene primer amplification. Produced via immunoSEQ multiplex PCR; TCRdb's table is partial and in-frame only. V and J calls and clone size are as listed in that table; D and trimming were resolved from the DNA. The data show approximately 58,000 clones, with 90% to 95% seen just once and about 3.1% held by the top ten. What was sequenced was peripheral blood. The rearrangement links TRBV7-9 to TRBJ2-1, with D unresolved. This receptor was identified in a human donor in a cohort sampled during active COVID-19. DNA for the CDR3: TGTGCCAGCAGCTTCAACTTGTGGGCTGAGCAGTTCTTC. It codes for CASSFNLWAEQFF. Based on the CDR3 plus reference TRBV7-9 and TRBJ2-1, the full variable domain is DTGVSQNPRHKITKRGQNVTFRCDPISEHNRLYWYRQTLGQGPEFLTYFQNEAQLEKSRLLSDRFSAERPKGSFSTLEIQRTEQGDSAMYLCASSFNLWAEQFFGPGTRLTVL.